This T cell receptor beta chain derives from a study of blood T cell repertoires in COVID-19. Measured with immunoSEQ multiplex PCR; TCRdb has only the in-frame clones, and not every one. The data show roughly 190,000 clones, about 85% seen once. The clonotype originates from a man in his sixties with active or convalescent COVID-19. Sequencing was performed on peripheral blood.

This CDR3 is CASSPLQGSQETQYF. Here the CDR3 DNA reads TGTGCCAGCTCACCCCTACAGGGGTCCCAAGAGACCCAGTACTTC. The gene calls are TRBV18 and TRBJ2-5, with TRBD1 matching over 7 bases. J was trimmed by 1 base and V by 3 bases; bases with no gene match: 5. Germline V CDR1 and CDR2: KGHSH, LQKENI. This CDR3 has 15 amino acids.